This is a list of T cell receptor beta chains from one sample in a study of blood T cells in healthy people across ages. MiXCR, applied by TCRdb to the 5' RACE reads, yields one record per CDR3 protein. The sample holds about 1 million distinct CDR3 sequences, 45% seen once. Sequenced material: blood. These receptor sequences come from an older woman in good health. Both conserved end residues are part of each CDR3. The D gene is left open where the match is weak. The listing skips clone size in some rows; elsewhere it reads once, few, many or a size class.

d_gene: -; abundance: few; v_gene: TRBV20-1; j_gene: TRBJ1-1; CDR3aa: CSATSVVPEAFF; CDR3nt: TGCAGTGCTACATCGGTGGTCCCTGAAGCTTTCTTT
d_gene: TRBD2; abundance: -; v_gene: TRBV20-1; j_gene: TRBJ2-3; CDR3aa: CSARDSSGIADTQYF; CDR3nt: TGCAGTGCTAGAGATTCTAGCGGGATCGCAGATACGCAGTATTTT
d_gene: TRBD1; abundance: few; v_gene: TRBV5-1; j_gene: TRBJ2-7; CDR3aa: CASRNGQVSTYEQYF; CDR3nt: TGCGCCAGCAGGAATGGACAGGTTTCTACCTACGAGCAGTACTTC
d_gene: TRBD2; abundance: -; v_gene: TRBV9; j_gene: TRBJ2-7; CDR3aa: CASSVAGLAGEQYF; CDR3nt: TGTGCCAGCAGCGTAGCGGGACTAGCGGGCGAGCAGTACTTC
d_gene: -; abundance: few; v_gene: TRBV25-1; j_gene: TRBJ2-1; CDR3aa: CASSEYKGSGIHGQFF; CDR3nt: TGTGCCAGCAGTGAATATAAAGGCTCTGGTATACATGGGCAGTTCTTC
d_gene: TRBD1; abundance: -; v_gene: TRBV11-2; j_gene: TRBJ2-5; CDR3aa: CASSLATGVETQYF; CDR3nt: TGTGCCAGCAGCTTAGCCACAGGGGTAGAGACCCAGTACTTC
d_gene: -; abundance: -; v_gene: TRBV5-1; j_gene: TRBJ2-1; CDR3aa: CASSLRQLDYSYNEQFF; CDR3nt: TGCGCCAGCAGTTTAAGGCAGCTAGACTACTCCTACAATGAGCAGTTCTTC
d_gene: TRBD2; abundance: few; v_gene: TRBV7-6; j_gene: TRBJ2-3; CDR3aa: CASSWGLVETDTQYF; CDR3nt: TGTGCCAGCAGCTGGGGACTAGTGGAAACAGATACGCAGTATTTT
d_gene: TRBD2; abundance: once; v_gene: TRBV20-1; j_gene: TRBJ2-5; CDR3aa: CSASPLTSGKETQYF; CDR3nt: TGCAGTGCTAGCCCGCTTACTAGCGGGAAGGAGACCCAGTACTTC
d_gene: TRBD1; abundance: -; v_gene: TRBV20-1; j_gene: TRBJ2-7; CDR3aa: CSARDAGQGGVYEQYF; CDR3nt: TGCAGTGCTAGAGATGCCGGACAGGGAGGCGTCTACGAGCAGTACTTC
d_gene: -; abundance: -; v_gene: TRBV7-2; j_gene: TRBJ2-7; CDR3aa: CASSFASRSSYEQYF; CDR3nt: TGTGCCAGCAGCTTTGCTAGTCGAAGCTCCTACGAGCAGTACTTC
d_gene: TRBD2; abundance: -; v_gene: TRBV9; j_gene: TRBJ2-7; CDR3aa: CASSLYSGTSYEQYF; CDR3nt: TGTGCCAGCAGCTTATATAGCGGGACTTCCTACGAGCAGTACTTC
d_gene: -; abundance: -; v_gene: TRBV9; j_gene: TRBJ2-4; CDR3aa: CASSVADGSYGQYF; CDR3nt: TGTGCCAGCAGCGTAGCTGATGGTTCCTACGGGCAGTACTTC
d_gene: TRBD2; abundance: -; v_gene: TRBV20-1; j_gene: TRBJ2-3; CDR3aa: CSARTSGNTDTQYF; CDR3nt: TGCAGTGCTAGAACTAGCGGGAACACAGATACGCAGTATTTT
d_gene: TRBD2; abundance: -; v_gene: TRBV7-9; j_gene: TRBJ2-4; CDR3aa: CASSPPGTSGNSYEQYF; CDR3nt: TGTGCCAGCAGCCCCCCGGGCACTAGCGGGAACTCCTATGAGCAGTACTTC
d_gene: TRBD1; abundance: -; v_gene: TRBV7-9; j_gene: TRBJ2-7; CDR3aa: CASSPPTGQNYEQYF; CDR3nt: TGTGCCAGCAGCCCGCCGACGGGACAGAACTACGAGCAGTACTTC
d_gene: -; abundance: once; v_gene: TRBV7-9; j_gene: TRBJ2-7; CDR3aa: CASSLVQGNRNEQYF; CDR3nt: TGTGCCAGCAGCTTAGTTCAGGGCAATCGAAACGAGCAGTACTTC
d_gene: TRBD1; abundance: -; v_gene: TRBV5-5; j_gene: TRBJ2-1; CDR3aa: CASGDLTGLRGNEQFF; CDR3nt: TGTGCCAGCGGAGACCTGACAGGGCTAAGGGGCAATGAGCAGTTCTTC
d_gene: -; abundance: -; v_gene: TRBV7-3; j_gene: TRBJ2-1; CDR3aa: CASSTLRIGAEQFF; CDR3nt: TGTGCCAGCAGCACGCTAAGAATAGGTGCGGAGCAGTTCTTC
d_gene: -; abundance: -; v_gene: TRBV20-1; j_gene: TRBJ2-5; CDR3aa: CSARGSPVTQETQYF; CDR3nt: TGCAGTGCTAGGGGTTCCCCGGTCACACAAGAGACCCAGTACTTC
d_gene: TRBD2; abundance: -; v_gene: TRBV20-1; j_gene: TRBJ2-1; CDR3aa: CSASRSGDYNEQFF; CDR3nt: TGCAGTGCGTCGCGTAGCGGGGATTACAATGAGCAGTTCTTC
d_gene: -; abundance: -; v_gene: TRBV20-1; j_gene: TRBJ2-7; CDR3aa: CSASGRQGYEQYF; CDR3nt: TGCAGTGCTAGTGGCCGGCAGGGATACGAGCAGTACTTC
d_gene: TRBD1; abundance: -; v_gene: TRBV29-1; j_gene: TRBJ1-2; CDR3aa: CSVEGGGWGYTF; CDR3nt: TGCAGCGTGGAGGGAGGGGGCTGGGGCTACACCTTC
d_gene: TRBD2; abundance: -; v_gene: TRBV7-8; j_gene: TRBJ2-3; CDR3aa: CASSLDGRAVSTDTQYF; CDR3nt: TGTGCCAGCAGCTTAGACGGGAGGGCCGTCTCGACAGATACGCAGTATTTT
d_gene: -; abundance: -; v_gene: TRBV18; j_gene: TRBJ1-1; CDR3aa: CASSPYTINAEAFF; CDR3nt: TGTGCCAGCTCACCGTATACGATAAACGCGGAAGCTTTCTTT
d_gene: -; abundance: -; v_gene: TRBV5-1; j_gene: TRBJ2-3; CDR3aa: CASRLRQSITDTQYF; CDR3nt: TGCGCCAGCAGACTACGACAGTCGATCACAGATACGCAGTATTTT
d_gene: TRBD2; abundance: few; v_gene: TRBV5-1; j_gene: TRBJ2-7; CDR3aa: CASTLAGGPYEQYF; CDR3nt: TGCGCCAGCACTTTGGCGGGAGGGCCATACGAGCAGTACTTC
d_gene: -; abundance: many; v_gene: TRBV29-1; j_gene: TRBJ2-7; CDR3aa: CSVEGTGTSYEQYF; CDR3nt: TGCAGCGTTGAAGGGACCGGGACCTCCTACGAGCAGTACTTC
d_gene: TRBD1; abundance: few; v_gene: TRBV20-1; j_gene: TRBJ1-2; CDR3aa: CSARPPRDRGVYGYTF; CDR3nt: TGCAGTGCTAGACCACCCCGGGACAGGGGGGTCTATGGCTACACCTTC